The rows below give T cell receptor beta chains drawn from one sample of a study of a mutant IDH1 vaccine in newly diagnosed glioma. Sequencing used immunoSEQ multiplex PCR; TCRdb keeps in-frame clones, though not all of them. The table includes approximately 52,000 clones, 60% to 85% detected once. Their antigens are not known. The sequenced sample was PBMCs, obtained from a glioma patient whose treatment included an IDH1 peptide vaccine. The receptors come from a woman aged 40 to 50 with glioma. Some clones in this sample may be carry-over from other donors' samples. Each CDR3 is given with its conserved first and last residue. The D gene is left open where the match is weak. Clone size is shown for a subset of rows, as once, few, many or a class of expanded clone.

abundance,d_gene,j_gene,v_gene,CDR3aa,CDR3nt
-,TRBD1,TRBJ1-2,TRBV4-3,CASSQATGGEHYGYTF,TGCGCCAGCAGCCAGGCGACAGGGGGCGAACACTATGGCTACACCTTC
-,-,TRBJ2-5,TRBV5-4,CASSPRSTVETQYF,TGTGCCAGCAGCCCACGCAGTACGGTCGAGACCCAGTACTTC
-,TRBD1,TRBJ1-1,TRBV29-1,CSAGQVEAFF,TGCAGCGCCGGACAGGTAGAAGCTTTCTTT
-,-,TRBJ2-7,TRBV30,CAWRAGSYEQYF,TGTGCCTGGCGCGCCGGCTCCTACGAGCAGTACTTC
-,TRBD2,TRBJ2-7,TRBV7-3,CASSLTASLGTNYEQYF,TGTGCCAGCAGCTTAACTGCGTCCTTAGGGACTAACTACGAGCAGTACTTC
few,-,TRBJ1-1,TRBV29-1,CSVATLRNTEAFF,TGCAGCGTGGCGACTCTACGAAACACTGAAGCTTTCTTT
-,TRBD2,TRBJ2-2,TRBV6-6,CASSSGGRTGELFF,TGTGCCAGCAGCTCGGGGGGGCGTACCGGGGAGCTGTTTTTT
-,-,TRBJ2-7,TRBV7-2,CASSFSLDHEQYF,TGTGCCAGCAGCTTCTCGCTGGACCACGAGCAGTACTTC
-,-,TRBJ2-1,TRBV9,CASSHFTPGARNEQFF,TGTGCCAGCAGCCACTTTACCCCGGGAGCGAGGAATGAGCAGTTCTTC
-,TRBD1,TRBJ2-1,TRBV4-2,CASSQDPGGEYNEQFF,TGTGCCAGCAGCCAAGATCCAGGGGGCGAATACAATGAGCAGTTCTTC
-,TRBD1,TRBJ1-1,TRBV4-3,CASSQKQGDTEAFF,TGCGCCAGCAGCCAAAAACAGGGGGACACTGAAGCTTTCTTT
-,-,TRBJ1-2,TRBV7-9,CASSSPSNYGYTF,TGTGCCAGCAGCTCTCCTTCTAACTATGGCTACACCTTC
-,TRBD1,TRBJ2-3,TRBV5-1,CASTSGTGADTQYF,TGCGCCAGTACCTCCGGGACAGGTGCCGATACGCAGTATTTT
-,TRBD1,TRBJ1-2,TRBV29-1,CSVADRDDGYTF,TGCAGCGTAGCGGACAGGGATGATGGCTACACCTTC
-,TRBD1,TRBJ2-7,TRBV15,CATSSVTGDGYEQYF,TGTGCCACCAGCAGTGTAACAGGGGACGGCTACGAGCAGTACTTC
few,-,TRBJ2-3,TRBV2,CASGGLGATDTQYF,TGTGCCAGCGGGGGTTTGGGAGCCACAGATACGCAGTATTTT
-,-,TRBJ2-5,TRBV30,CAWIFIAGTPYF,TGTGCCTGGATCTTTATCGCCGGGACTCCCTACTTC
few,-,TRBJ1-1,TRBV2,CASSEASFNFRGTEAFF,TGTGCCAGCAGTGAAGCGTCCTTTAATTTCAGGGGAACTGAAGCTTTCTTT
once,-,TRBJ1-1,TRBV6-1,CASSAAEGTEAFF,TGTGCCAGCAGTGCCGCCGAGGGCACTGAAGCTTTCTTT
-,-,TRBJ1-1,TRBV2,CASSEAAGVKAFF,TGTGCCAGCAGTGAAGCGGCAGGGGTGAAAGCTTTCTTT
-,-,TRBJ1-1,TRBV2,CASSVWGGYTEAFF,TGTGCCAGCAGTGTGTGGGGGGGATACACTGAAGCTTTCTTT
-,-,TRBJ1-1,TRBV2,CASSVASEAFF,TGTGCCAGCAGTGTAGCCAGCGAAGCTTTCTTT
many,-,TRBJ1-5,TRBV19,CASRYRTDSNQPQHF,TGTGCCAGTAGATACCGGACAGATAGCAATCAGCCCCAGCATTTT
-,-,TRBJ2-7,TRBV30,CAWIQNPYEQYF,TGTGCCTGGATACAGAATCCCTACGAGCAGTACTTC
-,-,TRBJ2-7,TRBV11-2,CASSVQSGTIVHEQYF,TGTGCCAGCAGCGTCCAATCCGGGACAATCGTCCACGAGCAGTACTTC
few,TRBD2,TRBJ2-5,TRBV5-1,CASSLRGGETQYF,TGCGCCAGCAGCTTACGGGGGGGAGAGACCCAGTACTTC
-,TRBD1,TRBJ1-5,TRBV7-2,CASSFAQGADQPQHF,TGTGCCAGCAGCTTTGCACAGGGGGCCGATCAGCCCCAGCATTTT
once,-,TRBJ2-1,TRBV29-1,CSVEERRHRGYNEQFF,TGCAGCGTTGAGGAAAGGAGACACCGTGGCTACAATGAGCAGTTCTTC
once,-,TRBJ2-5,TRBV7-9,CASSFDPSSKTQYF,TGTGCCAGCAGCTTCGATCCAAGCTCAAAGACCCAGTACTTC
-,TRBD1,TRBJ2-5,TRBV2,CASRGQGETQYF,TGTGCCAGCAGGGGACAGGGTGAGACCCAGTACTTC
-,-,TRBJ1-6,TRBV30,CAWSHLGGRDSPLHF,TGTGCCTGGAGTCACCTGGGAGGGAGGGATTCACCCCTCCACTTT
-,TRBD2,TRBJ2-7,TRBV15,CATSRGTSQTYEQYF,TGTGCCACCAGCAGAGGGACTAGTCAAACCTACGAGCAGTACTTC
-,-,TRBJ1-4,TRBV19,CASSISRDEKLFF,TGTGCCAGTAGTATTTCCAGGGATGAAAAACTGTTTTTT
-,-,TRBJ2-7,TRBV5-8,CASSPRKDRAYEQYF,TGTGCCAGCAGCCCCCGGAAGGACAGAGCCTACGAGCAGTACTTC
-,TRBD1,TRBJ2-1,TRBV29-1,CSATGTVYNEQFF,TGCAGCGCTACCGGGACAGTGTACAATGAGCAGTTCTTC
-,TRBD1,TRBJ1-1,TRBV2,CARRQGNTEAFF,TGTGCCAGAAGACAGGGCAACACTGAAGCTTTCTTT
-,-,TRBJ1-2,TRBV30,CAWSQPRSFSYGYTF,TGTGCCTGGAGCCAACCACGGAGTTTTAGCTATGGCTACACCTTC